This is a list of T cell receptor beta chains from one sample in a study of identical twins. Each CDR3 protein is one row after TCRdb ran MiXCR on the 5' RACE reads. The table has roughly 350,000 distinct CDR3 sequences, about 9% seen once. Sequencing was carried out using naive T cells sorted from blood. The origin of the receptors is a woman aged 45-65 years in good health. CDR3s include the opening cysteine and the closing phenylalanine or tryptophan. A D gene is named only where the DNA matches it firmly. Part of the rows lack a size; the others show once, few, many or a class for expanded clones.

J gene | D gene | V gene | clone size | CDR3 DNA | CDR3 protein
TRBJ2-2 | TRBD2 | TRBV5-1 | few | TGCGCCAGCAGTGCACTCGGGACTAGCGGCCAGAACACCGGGGAGCTGTTTTTT | CASSALGTSGQNTGELFF
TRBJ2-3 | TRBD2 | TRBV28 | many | TGTGCCAGCAGTTTTTTGGGACTAGCGGGAGGCGGCACAGATACGCAGTATTTT | CASSFLGLAGGGTDTQYF
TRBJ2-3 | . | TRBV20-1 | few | TGCAGTGCTAGAGACTCTAGCAGGGGCCCAGATACGCAGTATTTT | CSARDSSRGPDTQYF
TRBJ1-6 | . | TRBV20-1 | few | TGCAGTGCTAAAAACAGGGACCCCGGGTCACCCCTCCACTTT | CSAKNRDPGSPLHF
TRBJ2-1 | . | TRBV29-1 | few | TGCAGCGTTGGCAGGGGTCATGAGCAGTTCTTC | CSVGRGHEQFF
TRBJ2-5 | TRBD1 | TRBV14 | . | TGTGCCAGCAACGACAGGGGACTGCGAGAGACCCAGTACTTC | CASNDRGLRETQYF
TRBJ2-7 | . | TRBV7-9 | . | TGTGCCAGCACCTTAAGCGGGCGGGGCTCCTACGAGCAGTACTTC | CASTLSGRGSYEQYF
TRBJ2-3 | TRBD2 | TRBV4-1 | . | TGCGCCAGCAGCCAAGGACTCCTAGCGGGAGGGCCGGATACGCAGTATTTT | CASSQGLLAGGPDTQYF
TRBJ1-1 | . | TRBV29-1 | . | TGCAGCGCCGGCCCCCAACAGTCATCTCCTGAAGCTTTCTTT | CSAGPQQSSPEAFF
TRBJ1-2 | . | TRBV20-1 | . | TGCAGTGCTAGAGATTTGTTCGGGGCAACTAACTATGGCTACACCTTC | CSARDLFGATNYGYTF
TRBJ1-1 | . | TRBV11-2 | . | TGTGCCAGCAGCTTAGAAGGGGTGGCTGAAGTTTTCTTT | CASSLEGVAEVFF
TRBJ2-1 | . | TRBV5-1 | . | TGCGCCAGCAGTCTGGATTGGGCCTCCTACAATGAGCAGTTCTTC | CASSLDWASYNEQFF
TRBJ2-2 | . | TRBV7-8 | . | TGTGCCAGCATCCAGGGACTCGGGGTATACACCGGGGAGCTGTTTTTT | CASIQGLGVYTGELFF
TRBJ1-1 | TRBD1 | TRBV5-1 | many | TGCGCCAGCAGCGGGGGACAGGGGGTTATGACTGAAGCTTTCTTT | CASSGGQGVMTEAFF
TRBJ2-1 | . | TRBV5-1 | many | TGCGCCAGCAGCTTGGCCGAGAGTCAGAGGCCCCCTGAGCAGTTCTTC | CASSLAESQRPPEQFF
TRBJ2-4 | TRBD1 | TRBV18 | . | TGTGCCAGCTCAGAATACCCGGGACAGACGCCCTATCCTTCCAAAAACATTCAGTACTTC | CASSEYPGQTPYPSKNIQYF
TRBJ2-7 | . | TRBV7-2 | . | TGTGCCAGCAGTACCAGAGTCTCCCACGAGCAGTACTTC | CASSTRVSHEQYF
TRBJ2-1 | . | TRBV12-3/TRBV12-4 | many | TGTGCCAGCAGTTTACGAGGACGGCCGGGTCAGTTCTTC | CASSLRGRPGQFF
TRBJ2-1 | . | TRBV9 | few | TGTGCCAGCAGCGTAGAAAGAGAGCAGTTCTTC | CASSVEREQFF
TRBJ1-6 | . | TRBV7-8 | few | TGTGCCAGCAGCGAGGAGGCCCTCAAGGACTCACCCCTCCACTTT | CASSEEALKDSPLHF
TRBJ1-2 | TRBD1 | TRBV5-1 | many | TGCGCCAGCAGGTCCCAGGACAGGGGGACGTATGGCTACACCTTC | CASRSQDRGTYGYTF
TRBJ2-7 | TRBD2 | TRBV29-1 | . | TGCAGCGGCCCGGGACTAGCGGGAGGCGAGCAGTACTTC | CSGPGLAGGEQYF
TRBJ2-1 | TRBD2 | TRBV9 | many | TGTGCCAGCAGTCGAGGGACTAGCGGGCCTTACAATGAGCAGTTCTTC | CASSRGTSGPYNEQFF
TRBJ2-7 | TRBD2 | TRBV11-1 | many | TGTGCCAGCAGAAAGACTAGCGGGATTTACGAGCAGTACTTC | CASRKTSGIYEQYF
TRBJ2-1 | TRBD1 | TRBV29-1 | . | TGCAGCGTCACTAGGGGGGGGACAGGGGGAAGTAACTACAATGAGCAGTTCTTC | CSVTRGGTGGSNYNEQFF
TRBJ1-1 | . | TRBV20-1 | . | TGCAGTGCTAGGGGGGCGAATGAAGCTTTCTTT | CSARGANEAFF
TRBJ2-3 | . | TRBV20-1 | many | TGCAGTGCTAGGCGGGATGGCACAGATACGCAGTATTTT | CSARRDGTDTQYF
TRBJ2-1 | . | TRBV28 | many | TGTGCCAGCAGCTCCTTAGGGGAGAAAGTTGATCAGTTCTTC | CASSSLGEKVDQFF
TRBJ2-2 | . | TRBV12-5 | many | TGTGCTAGTGGGTTTTACGCATCGTCCACCGGGGAGCTGTTTTTT | CASGFYASSTGELFF
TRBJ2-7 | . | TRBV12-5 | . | TGTGCTAGTGGTTTGGTCCTGAGGGGGGACCCGGACGAGCAGTACTTC | CASGLVLRGDPDEQYF
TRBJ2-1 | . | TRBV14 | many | TGTGCCAGCAGCCAAGGGTTCCGGGGTGCAGTCCATGAGCAGTTCTTC | CASSQGFRGAVHEQFF
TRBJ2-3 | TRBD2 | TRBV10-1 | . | TGCGCCAGCAGTCGGACAAGGACTAGCGGGATTACTACAGATACGCAGTATTTT | CASSRTRTSGITTDTQYF
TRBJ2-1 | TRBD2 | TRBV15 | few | TGTGCCACCTTCTCCGCCCCTAGCGGGACGTACAATGAGCAGTTCTTC | CATFSAPSGTYNEQFF
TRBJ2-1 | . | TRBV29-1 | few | TGCAGCGTTACTTCACAGCACTCCTACAATGAGCAGTTCTTC | CSVTSQHSYNEQFF
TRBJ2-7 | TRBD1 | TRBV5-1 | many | TGCGCCAGCAGCTTGATGCCGGGACAGGGGGACTCCTACGAGCAGTACTTC | CASSLMPGQGDSYEQYF
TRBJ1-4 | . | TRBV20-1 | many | TGCAGTGCTCTTCCGTTCTCTGCTAATGAAAAACTGTTTTTT | CSALPFSANEKLFF
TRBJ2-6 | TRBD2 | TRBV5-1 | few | TGCGCCAGCAGCTTGTGGCGGACTAGCGGGAAATCTTCTGGGGCCAACGTCCTGACTTTC | CASSLWRTSGKSSGANVLTF
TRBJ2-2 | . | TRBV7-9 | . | TGTGCCAGCAGTAAACAGTTCGGGGAGCTGTTTTTT | CASSKQFGELFF
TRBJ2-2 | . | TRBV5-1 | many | TGCGCCAGCAGCTTGGGCGGGACAGCGAACACCGGGGAGCTGTTTTTT | CASSLGGTANTGELFF
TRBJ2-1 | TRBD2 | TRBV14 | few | TGTGCCAGCACGCTAGCGGGAGACAATGAGCAGTTCTTC | CASTLAGDNEQFF
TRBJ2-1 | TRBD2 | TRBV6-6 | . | TGTGCCAGCAGCCCTACCGGGACTAGCGGGAGGTTGTGGAATGAGCAGTTCTTC | CASSPTGTSGRLWNEQFF
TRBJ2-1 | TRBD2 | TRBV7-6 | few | TGTGCCAGCAGCTATTGGACTAGCGGGGCGACGAATGAGCAGTTCTTC | CASSYWTSGATNEQFF
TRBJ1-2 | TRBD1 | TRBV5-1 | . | TGCGCCAGCAGGGCTGGGACAGGCGAAGCTAACTATGGCTACACCTTC | CASRAGTGEANYGYTF
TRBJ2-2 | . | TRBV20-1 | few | TGCAGTGCTATCGGCGGAGGAATCGGTGGCGGGGAGCTGTTTTTT | CSAIGGGIGGGELFF
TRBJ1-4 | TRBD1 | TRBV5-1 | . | TGCGCCAGCAGCTTGGAGGGGGCCACGGGTGAAAAACTGTTTTTT | CASSLEGATGEKLFF
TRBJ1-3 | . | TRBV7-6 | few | TGTGCCAGCAGCTCGGGAGGACAGTCTTCTGGAAACACCATATATTTT | CASSSGGQSSGNTIYF
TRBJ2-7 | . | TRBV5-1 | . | TGCGCCAGCAGTAGGGACAACCTACAGTACTTC | CASSRDNLQYF
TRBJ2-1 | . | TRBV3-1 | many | TGTGCCAGCAGGCCGGGATTAGCGGTGAATGAGCAGTTCTTC | CASRPGLAVNEQFF
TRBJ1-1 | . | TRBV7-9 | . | TGTGCCAGCAGCTTAGCCCGATTGAACACTGAAGCTTTCTTT | CASSLARLNTEAFF
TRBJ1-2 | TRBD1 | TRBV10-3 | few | TGTGCCATCAGTGAGGACGCCGGGACAGGGCCCTACAGTCCCTATGGCTACACCTTC | CAISEDAGTGPYSPYGYTF
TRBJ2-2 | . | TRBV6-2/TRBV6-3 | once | TGTGCCAGCAGTTACGAGAACACCGGGGAGCTGTTTTTT | CASSYENTGELFF
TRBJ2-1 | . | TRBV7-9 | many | TGTGCCAGCATGGGGCTGCACAATGAGCAGTTCTTC | CASMGLHNEQFF
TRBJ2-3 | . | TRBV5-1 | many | TGCGCCAGCAGCTTTTACGGACAGAGCACAGATACGCAGTATTTT | CASSFYGQSTDTQYF
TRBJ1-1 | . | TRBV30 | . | TGTGCCTGGAGGCAGGGGTCAGGCACTGAAGCTTTCTTT | CAWRQGSGTEAFF
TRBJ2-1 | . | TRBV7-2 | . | TGTGCCAGCAGCTATGACAGTGCTTCCTACAATGAGCAGTCCTTC | CASSYDSASYNEQSF
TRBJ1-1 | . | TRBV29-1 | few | TGCAGCGTTGACCCTTCCCGGCAGGGGAACACTGAAGCTTTCTTT | CSVDPSRQGNTEAFF